A single sample gave rise to the 11 T cell receptor beta chains below, sequenced in a study of T cell repertoires in cytomegalovirus infection. TCRdb called the reads again in MiXCR, with one record for every CDR3 protein. This sample carries 510,000 or so distinct CDR3 sequences, around 27% of them seen once, and the ten largest clones take over 10%. The sample taken for sequencing was PBMCs. These receptors originate from a human donor in good health (CMV status not recorded). Some clones in this sample may be carry-over from other donors' samples.

This clonotype was counted a few times. The chain uses TRBV6-2 or TRBV6-3 and TRBJ2-2, with 7 bases matching TRBD1. V was pared by 2 bases and J by 17 bases, with 8 bases of the junction left unmatched. There are 12 residues in the CDR3. In germline, CDR1 is MNHEY, CDR2 SVGEGT. The CDR3 reads CASSYLGTVIFF. Written as DNA, the CDR3 is TGTGCCAGCAGTTACCTGGGGACAGTTATATTTTTT.

The sample holds a few counts of this clonotype. The rearrangement uses TRBV19 and TRBJ1-5, with 7 bases fitting TRBD1. Germline V gives CDR1 LNHDA, CDR2 SQIVND (reference sequence). V lost 3 bases, J lost 8 bases, and 7 bases stayed unmatched. The CDR3 has 14 residues. CDR3 coding DNA: TGTGCCAGTAGTATCGCAGGGGGTACGAAGCCCCAGCATTTT. This encodes CASSIAGGTKPQHF.

This clonotype was picked up a small number of times. This chain uses TRBV25-1 with TRBJ2-1; 9 positions agree with TRBD2. This CDR3 comprises 14 residues. CDR1 MGHDK and CDR2 SYGVNS come from the germline V gene. J was trimmed by 6 bases and V by 8 bases; bases with no gene match: 8. The CDR3 loop is CASELAGNLNEQFF. The CDR3 region has the DNA TGTGCCAGCGAACTAGCGGGCAACCTCAATGAGCAGTTCTTC.

The chain joins TRBV11-2 to TRBJ2-1, with 12 positions matching TRBD2. Germline CDR1 reads SGHAT; CDR2 reads FQNNGV. The V and J ends lost 6 bases and 4 bases, in that order; junction bases with no gene match: 4. The CDR3 loop spans 15 amino acids. This CDR3 is CASRATSGRYNEQFF. CDR3 sequence (DNA): TGTGCCAGCAGGGCGACTAGCGGGAGATACAATGAGCAGTTCTTC.

The chain recombines TRBV28 with TRBJ1-4, with unresolved D. The CDR3 extends over 12 amino acids. V was cut by 6 bases and J by 5 bases, with 7 bases left in between. Germline lookup yields CDR1 MDHEN and CDR2 SYDVKM. CDR3 DNA: TGTGCCAGCAGGATAGCGAATGAAAAACTGTTTTTT. This translates into CASRIANEKLFF.

The gene calls are TRBV29-1 and TRBJ2-1, with a tentative D call TRBD2 (6 bases). This CDR3 contains 13 residues. The V gene lost 7 bases and the J gene lost 7 bases, with 17 bases spanning the gap. Germline-derived CDR1 and CDR2 are SQVTM and ANQGSEA. Written as DNA, the CDR3 is TGCAGCGGGTCCACCGGGACTTTGAATGAGCAGTTCTTC. This sequence encodes CSGSTGTLNEQFF.

This clonotype came up a few times. The rearrangement links TRBV4-3 to TRBJ1-1; D is uncertain. Germline V CDR1 and CDR2: LGHNA, YSLEER. V lost 0 bases, J lost 2 bases, and 4 bases lay in between. The length of the CDR3 is 13 residues. The CDR3 sequence is CASSQDINTEAFF. In DNA, the CDR3 is TGCGCCAGCAGCCAAGACATCAACACTGAAGCTTTCTTT.

This clonotype was seen a few times. The chain joins TRBV12-3 or TRBV12-4 to TRBJ1-2, with D perhaps matching TRBD1 (5 bases). The CDR3 covers 14 residues. V was clipped by 3 bases and J by 6 bases, with 14 bases between them. The CDR3 here is CASSFGGMANGYTF. The CDR3, as DNA: TGTGCCAGCAGTTTTGGGGGGATGGCTAATGGCTACACCTTC.

The rearrangement joins TRBV4-3 to TRBJ2-7; the match to TRBD1 covers 8 bases. The germline V gene encodes CDR1 LGHNA and CDR2 YSLEER. Trimming removed 3 bases from V and 2 bases from J; junction bases left unmatched: 9. The CDR3 sequence is 16 residues long. In nucleotides, the CDR3 is TGCGCCAGCAGCCAGACAACAGGGGGGAAGACCTACGAGCAGTACTTC. This sequence encodes CASSQTTGGKTYEQYF.

V and J are TRBV20-1 and TRBJ2-1; D is unclear. This CDR3 region has 14 residues. Trimming cost V 2 bases and J 6 bases, with 14 bases left between them. Germline loops: CDR1 DFQATT, CDR2 SNEGSKA (reference sequence). CDR3 DNA: TGCAGTGCTAGACTTCCCACCCCCCCCAATGAGCAGTTCTTC. Translation: CSARLPTPPNEQFF.

This rearrangement joins TRBV28 to TRBJ1-5; 8 positions match TRBD1. CDR3 size: 17 residues. J lost 2 bases, V lost 2 bases, and 8 bases had no gene match. Germline values: CDR1 MDHEN, CDR2 SYDVKM. The CDR3 nucleotides are TGTGCCAGCAGTTTAGTGCGGCAGGGGGCTGGCAATCAGCCCCAGCATTTT. This gives the protein CASSLVRQGAGNQPQHF.